This T cell receptor (beta chain) was sequenced in a study of T cell responses to AZD1222 COVID-19 vaccine. The CDR3 covers 15 residues. Germline trimming cut 2 bases from V and 6 bases from J; bases unmatched to any gene: 8. The germline V gene has CDR1 LGHNA and CDR2 YNFKEQ. Libraries were prepared by immunoSEQ multiplex PCR; TCRdb keeps only in-frame clonotypes and omits some of them. The profile shows tens of thousands of clones, more than 85% of them singletons. The sequence came from an adult who received the AZD1222 COVID-19 vaccine. The sample was peripheral blood, taken 28 days after the second AZD1222 dose. The chain has TRBV4-2 and TRBJ1-2; 8 nucleotides agree with TRBD1. The CDR3: CASSQIETGEHGYTF. In DNA form, the CDR3 reads TGTGCCAGCAGCCAAATCGAGACAGGGGAACATGGCTACACCTTC.